This TCR beta chain was recorded in a study of multiple sclerosis patients with progressive multifocal leukoencephalopathy. Study-wide findings and caveats: It is unclear whether the findings reflect JC virus infection or general immunocompromise.

Looked up from germline, CDR1 is MDHEN and CDR2 is SYDVKM. J gave up 6 bases and V 5 bases, and 11 bases lay outside the gene matches. This CDR3 is 15 amino acids long. This sample's time point: more than five months of natalizumab therapy. On this clone itself: Antigen: not known.

Data came from immunoSEQ multiplex PCR; TCRdb stores just in-frame clones and leaves some out. Altogether over 25,000 clones are present, 89% being singletons, with the ten largest covering 1.5%. The receptor was isolated from a human donor with multiple sclerosis. Sequences were derived from PBMCs, sampled from a patient treated with natalizumab. This chain links TRBV28 with TRBJ2-7; 9 bases fit TRBD1. DNA for the CDR3: TGTGCCAGCAGTCTACCGGGACAGGGCGTGGGCGAGCAGTACTTC. The encoded protein is CASSLPGQGVGEQYF.